The next 6 T cell receptor beta chains were all read from a single sample in a study of CD4 and CD8 cells across lung adenocarcinoma regions. From the PCR reads, TCRdb called clonotypes with MiXCR, one entry per CDR3 protein. The sample has over 20,000 distinct CDR3 sequences, under 70% seen once. What was sequenced was CD8+ T cells from the center of a lung tumor. These receptors came from a female donor with lung adenocarcinoma. The CD4 and CD8 labels of this study may be unreliable.

This clonotype was detected only once. The junction shows a germline mismatch at one end, possibly a read error. The V gene is TRBV6-8, the J gene TRBJ2-4; D may be TRBD1 or TRBD2 (7 bases each). CDR3 length equals 14 residues. Per the germline V gene, CDR1 is MNHGY and CDR2 is SAAAGT. CDR3 sequence: CPGRGRGGTDTQYF. The DNA for the CDR3 is TGTCCCGGCAGGGGGAGGGGGGGCACAGACACGCAGTATTTC.

The chain uses TRBV27 and TRBJ2-3; the match to TRBD2 covers 12 bases. Germline CDR1 and CDR2: MNHEY and SMNVEV (reference sequence). The junction had 6 bases not matched to a gene; V was cut back by 5 bases and J by 3 bases. This CDR3 comprises 16 residues. The CDR3 nucleotides read TGTGCCAGCAGTCCACGACTAGCGGGAGTGACAGATACGCAGTATTTT. It encodes CASSPRLAGVTDTQYF.

This clonotype was seen ten or more times. The chain has TRBV7-2 and TRBJ2-3; weak D call: TRBD2 (6 bases). CDR1 SGHTA and CDR2 FQGNSA come from the germline V gene. Trimming removed 4 bases at V and 0 bases at J, with 11 bases between. This CDR3 contains 15 residues. The CDR3 is CASSSDYLSTDTQYF. In DNA, the CDR3 is TGTGCCAGCAGCTCGGACTACCTTAGCACAGATACGCAGTATTTT.

The rearrangement links TRBV11-3 to TRBJ2-3, with D perhaps given as TRBD1 or TRBD2 (5 bases each). CDR3 length: 13 residues. CDR1 SGHNT and CDR2 YENEEA come from the germline V gene. Deletions cut 11 bases from V and 2 bases from J, with 14 bases between. This CDR3 reads CASGLVATDTQYF. The CDR3 coding sequence is TGTGCCTCGGGGCTGGTAGCCACAGATACGCAGTATTTT. The whole variable domain, remainder taken from reference TRBV11-3 and TRBJ2-3, is EAGVVQSPRYKIIEKKQPVAFWCNPISGHNTLYWYLQNLGQGPELLIRYENEEAVDDSQLPKDRFSAERLKGVDSTLKIQPAELGDSAVYLCASGLVATDTQYFGPGTRLTVL.

This clonotype was seen only a few times. V usage is TRBV27 and J usage is TRBJ2-4; unclear D gene. Germline lookup yields CDR1 MNHEY and CDR2 SMNVEV (reference sequence). Trimming removed 3 bases from V and 8 bases from J, with 11 bases in between. The CDR3 is 13 amino acids. CDR3 loop: CASSLGRVDIQYF. CDR3 in DNA: TGTGCCAGCAGTTTGGGAAGGGTGGACATTCAGTACTTC.

The CDR3 region is CASSEGGSSDEQYF. Written as DNA, the CDR3 is TGTGCCAGCAGTGAAGGGGGTAGTTCCGACGAGCAGTACTTC. The chain carries TRBV6-1 and TRBJ2-1; D gene ambiguous. The J call may be mistaken, given a closer DNA end match to TRBJ2-7. Germline CDR1 reads MNHNS; CDR2 reads SASEGT. The CDR3 has 14 residues.